These T cell receptor beta chains were read from a single sample in a study of OX40 agonist ivuxolimab in advanced cancers. Clones were sequenced by immunoSEQ multiplex PCR, and TCRdb holds only the in-frame ones, with some missing. The sample contains over 15,000 clones, more than 65% of which appear only once. Sequencing was performed on CD4+ or CD8+ T cells sorted from blood, taken in a trial of the OX40 agonist ivuxolimab. These receptor sequences come from an adult with an advanced solid tumor such as melanoma, head and neck, liver or kidney cancer. Each CDR3 is given with its conserved first and last residue. A D gene is named only where the DNA matches it firmly. Size is omitted from some rows. Given values are once, few, many or a class for expanded clones.

>TRBD1|-|TRBV2|TRBJ1-2|16
CASSAAPDRGDYGYTF
TGTGCCAGCAGTGCCGCCCCGGACAGGGGTGACTATGGCTACACCTTC
>TRBD1|-|TRBV19|TRBJ2-7|13
CASSPGQLYEQYF
TGTGCCAGTAGCCCGGGACAGCTCTACGAGCAGTACTTC
>-|-|TRBV5-6|TRBJ2-7|12
CASSLGVYEQYF
TGTGCCAGCAGCCTAGGGGTATACGAGCAGTACTTC
>-|-|TRBV20-1|TRBJ1-2|11
CSASDFYGYTF
TGCAGTGCTTCAGACTTCTATGGCTACACCTTC
>TRBD1|-|TRBV29-1|TRBJ2-2|15
CSVDWGQGVAGELFF
TGCAGCGTTGATTGGGGACAGGGGGTAGCCGGGGAGCTGTTTTTT
>-|-|TRBV7-9|TRBJ2-2|14
CASSRTENTGELFF
TGTGCCAGCAGCCGGACCGAGAACACCGGGGAGCTGTTTTTT
>-|-|TRBV19|TRBJ1-2|11
CASRGGRGYTF
TGTGCCAGTAGGGGGGGCCGGGGCTACACCTTC
>-|-|TRBV5-4|TRBJ1-1|13
CASRIQGRREAFF
TGTGCCAGCAGGATACAGGGTCGCAGAGAAGCTTTCTTT
>-|few|TRBV6-6|TRBJ2-3|13
CASSGVPTDTQYF
TGTGCCAGCTCCGGGGTCCCTACAGATACGCAGTATTTT
>-|-|TRBV4-1|TRBJ1-5|15
CASSQVGQSGRPQHF
TGCGCCAGCAGCCAAGTTGGACAGTCAGGTCGGCCCCAGCATTTT
>-|-|TRBV6-5|TRBJ2-7|13
CASSDTPSYEQYF
TGTGCCAGCAGTGACACACCCTCCTACGAGCAGTACTTC
>TRBD1|-|TRBV5-8|TRBJ1-1|13
CARSYRGPTEAFF
TGTGCCAGGAGCTACAGGGGCCCCACTGAAGCTTTCTTT
>TRBD1|-|TRBV19|TRBJ2-7|15
CASSTADRADNEQYF
TGTGCCAGTAGCACCGCGGACAGGGCAGACAACGAGCAGTACTTC
>TRBD1|-|TRBV18|TRBJ2-2|16
CASSPRQGQYTGELFF
TGTGCCAGCTCACCGCGACAGGGTCAATACACCGGGGAGCTGTTTTTT
>-|-|TRBV19|TRBJ1-1|16
CASRQQTDSTNTEAFF
TGTGCCAGTAGACAACAAACGGACAGCACGAACACTGAAGCTTTCTTT
>-|-|TRBV29-1|TRBJ2-2|14
CSVVVAVNTGELFF
TGCAGCGTTGTTGTAGCGGTGAACACCGGGGAGCTGTTTTTT
>-|-|TRBV19|TRBJ1-2|14
CASRRWGSNYGYTF
TGTGCCAGTAGACGTTGGGGGTCCAACTATGGCTACACCTTC
>TRBD2|-|TRBV10-2|TRBJ2-1|14
CASSTAGVHNEQFF
TGCGCCAGCTCAACGGCGGGGGTTCACAATGAGCAGTTCTTC
>-|-|TRBV6-6|TRBJ1-1|14
CASSPGQMNTEAFF
TGTGCCAGCAGCCCCGGTCAGATGAACACTGAAGCTTTCTTT
>-|once|TRBV5-1|TRBJ1-1|13
CASSLDLNTEAFF
TGCGCCAGCAGCTTGGATCTTAACACTGAAGCTTTCTTT
>TRBD2|-|TRBV7-8|TRBJ2-1|17
CASSLVEGGSSYNEQFF
TGTGCCAGCAGCTTAGTTGAGGGCGGGAGCTCCTACAATGAGCAGTTCTTC
>TRBD2|-|TRBV5-1|TRBJ2-1|13
CASSPSGGTEQFF
TGCGCCAGCAGTCCTAGCGGGGGGACTGAGCAGTTCTTC
>-|-|TRBV7-8|TRBJ1-1|12
CASSLTALEAFF
TGTGCCAGCAGCTTGACCGCTTTGGAGGCTTTCTTT
>-|-|TRBV11-2|TRBJ1-2|14
CASSTIQEHYGYTF
TGTGCCAGCAGCACAATACAGGAGCACTATGGCTACACCTTC
>-|-|TRBV7-3|TRBJ2-7|13
CASSSGAFYEQYF
TGTGCCAGCAGCTCCGGAGCCTTCTACGAGCAGTACTTC
>-|-|TRBV7-2|TRBJ1-5|15
CASSLGSDRNQPQHF
TGTGCCAGCAGCTTAGGGTCCGACAGGAATCAGCCCCAGCATTTT
>-|-|TRBV6-5|TRBJ1-1|14
CASSYGTVNTEAFF
TGTGCCAGCAGTTATGGGACTGTGAACACTGAAGCTTTCTTT
>-|-|TRBV4-1|TRBJ1-2|16
CASSQDSLGVLYGYTF
TGCGCCAGCAGCCAAGATAGCCTGGGCGTCCTCTATGGCTACACCTTC
>-|-|TRBV11-3|TRBJ2-1|16
CASSLGTELSYNEQFF
TGTGCCAGCAGCTTAGGGACAGAGCTATCTTACAATGAGCAGTTCTTC
>-|few|TRBV19|TRBJ2-2|14
CASSIGQVTGELFF
TGTGCCAGTAGTATAGGGCAAGTCACCGGGGAGCTGTTTTTT
>-|-|TRBV7-8|TRBJ1-1|16
CASSLWSQGGLVEAFF
TGTGCCAGCAGCTTATGGTCCCAGGGAGGGTTAGTTGAGGCTTTCTTT
>-|-|TRBV4-1|TRBJ2-1|17
CASSHRQEPSSYNEQFF
TGCGCCAGCAGCCACAGACAGGAACCTAGCTCCTACAATGAGCAGTTCTTC
>-|-|TRBV7-2|TRBJ1-2|13
CASSFGPSYGYTF
TGTGCCAGCAGCTTTGGACCGAGCTATGGCTACACCTTC
>-|-|TRBV27|TRBJ1-4|14
CASRAGGINEKLFF
TGTGCCAGCAGGGCCGGTGGGATTAATGAAAAACTGTTTTTT
>-|-|TRBV19|TRBJ1-2|11
CASKGDYGYTF
TGTGCCAGTAAGGGCGACTATGGCTACACCTTC
>TRBD1|few|TRBV6-5|TRBJ2-7|15
CASSSGTESFYEQYF
TGTGCCAGCAGCTCCGGGACAGAGTCTTTCTACGAGCAGTACTTC
>-|-|TRBV30|TRBJ2-2|13
CAWSVGDTGELFF
TGTGCCTGGAGTGTAGGTGACACCGGGGAGCTGTTTTTT
>-|-|TRBV19|TRBJ1-1|12
CASDALNTEAFF
TGTGCCAGTGACGCGCTGAACACTGAAGCTTTCTTT
>TRBD1|-|TRBV9|TRBJ2-2|17
CASSANWDRENTGELFF
TGTGCCAGCAGCGCTAACTGGGACAGAGAGAACACCGGGGAGCTGTTTTTT
>-|-|TRBV27|TRBJ2-7|16
CASSLMVTGRRDEQYF
TGTGCCAGCAGTTTGATGGTGACAGGGCGGAGGGACGAGCAGTACTTC
>TRBD1|-|TRBV4-2|TRBJ1-4|16
CASSPEIQGSNEKLFF
TGTGCCAGCAGCCCCGAAATACAGGGGTCTAATGAAAAACTGTTTTTT
>TRBD1|-|TRBV7-8|TRBJ2-7|14
CASSLRTGREEQYF
TGTGCCAGCAGCTTACGGACAGGACGAGAGGAGCAGTACTTC
>-|-|TRBV28|TRBJ2-3|13
CASTPKNSDTQYF
TGTGCCAGCACTCCCAAAAACTCAGATACGCAGTATTTT
>TRBD1|once|TRBV6-5|TRBJ2-1|15
CASSYVGQLNNEQFF
TGTGCCAGCAGTTACGTGGGACAGCTAAACAATGAGCAGTTCTTC
>-|-|TRBV9|TRBJ2-7|14
CASSPGRLRNEQYF
TGTGCCAGCAGCCCCGGACGGCTTAGGAACGAGCAGTACTTC
>-|-|TRBV2|TRBJ1-5|16
CASSEATRGHNQPQHF
TGTGCCAGCAGTGAAGCGACCCGGGGGCATAATCAGCCCCAGCATTTT
>-|-|TRBV10-3|TRBJ1-1|15
CAISESVGVNTEAFF
TGTGCCATCAGTGAGTCGGTTGGGGTGAACACTGAAGCTTTCTTT
>-|few|TRBV6-5|TRBJ1-1|14
CASSYGAGLAEAFF
TGTGCCAGCAGTTACGGGGCAGGGTTGGCTGAAGCTTTCTTT